Given below is one T cell receptor beta chain in context. This CDR3 has 16 amino acids. Germline CDR1 is SEHNR and CDR2 is FQNEAQ (reference sequence). The ends were cut back, 5 bases at V and 7 bases at J, with 24 bases in the middle. The sample comes from a study of blood T cells in healthy people across ages. A second 7 to 11 cycle PCR used barcoded and J-beta primers. From the 5' RACE reads, TCRdb called clonotypes with MiXCR, one entry per CDR3 protein. In the table there are some 880,000 distinct CDR3 sequences, 36% of which are singletons. The sequenced sample consisted of blood. The chain links TRBV7-9 to TRBJ2-7, with D unclear. The clonotype was recovered from a man in his late teens or twenties in good health. The CDR3 is CASSPQKTTTYNEQYF. DNA for the CDR3: TGTGCCAGCAGCCCCCAGAAGACGACAACTTACAATGAGCAGTACTTC.